A single sample is the source of the 25 T cell receptor beta chains below, sequenced in a study of blood T cell repertoires in COVID-19. The table came from immunoSEQ multiplex PCR; TCRdb's copy has only in-frame clones and leaves some out. This table has 70,000 to 75,000 clones, roughly 80% appearing once. Material for sequencing was peripheral blood. The receptors shown here come from a woman aged 80 or over with active or convalescent COVID-19.

The chain combines TRBV5-6 with TRBJ1-2; D gene ambiguous. Trimming cost V 4 bases and J 6 bases, with 16 bases left between them. Germline V gene data show CDR1 as SGHDT and CDR2 as YYEEEE. CDR3 size: 14 residues. CDR3 residues: CASSEIGEPHGYTF. The CDR3 bases are TGTGCCAGCAGCGAGATCGGGGAACCCCATGGCTACACCTTC.

This sequence joins TRBV4-3 and TRBJ2-2; 9 bases map to TRBD1. This CDR3 spans 17 amino acids. After removal of 3 bases from V and 1 base from J, the junction contained 6 bases not matched to a gene. Germline V gene sequence: CDR1 LGHNA, CDR2 YSLEER. CDR3 nucleotides: TGCGCCAGCAGCCACCCTACAGGGGGCCTGAACACCGGGGAGCTGTTTTTT. Translation gives CASSHPTGGLNTGELFF.

The chain joins TRBV3-1 (or the pseudogene TRBV3-2) to TRBJ2-3; D uncertain. The CDR3 runs to 16 residues. The germline V gene encodes CDR1 LGHDT and CDR2 YNNKEL (reference sequence). V lost 4 bases to trimming and J lost 0 bases, with 14 bases between them. The CDR3 nucleotides are TGTGCCAGCAGCCCTACTACCCACTTTAGCACAGATACGCAGTATTTT. Its protein product is CASSPTTHFSTDTQYF.

This clone is a singleton in its sample. The CDR3: CASTSGTGSYEQYF. CDR3 bases: TGCGCCAGCACCTCCGGGACAGGCTCCTACGAGCAGTACTTC. V gene TRBV5-1 combines with J gene TRBJ2-7; TRBD1 agrees at 8 bases. The CDR3 extends over 14 amino acids. CDR1 and CDR2 from the germline V gene are SGHRS and YFSETQ. J lost 0 bases, V lost 6 bases, and 5 bases had no gene match.

This sequence joins TRBV5-5 and TRBJ2-2; 8 bases align to TRBD2. The germline gives CDR1 SGHKS, CDR2 YYEKEE (reference sequence). The CDR3 is 17 residues long. V shed 4 bases and J 7 bases; nucleotides not matched to a gene: 15. The CDR3 DNA reads as TGTGCCAGCAGCCCTATTTCGGGAGGGCCTGGGATCGGGGAGCTGTTTTTT. Its protein is CASSPISGGPGIGELFF.

This sequence joins TRBV6-2 or TRBV6-3 and TRBJ2-5, with 7 bases that match TRBD2. Germline CDR1 and CDR2: MNHEY and SVGEGT. V trimming: 3 bases; J trimming: 5 bases; junction bases outside the gene matches: 12. The CDR3 sequence is 16 residues long. The CDR3 here is CASSYRRGVPLETQYF. The CDR3 bases are TGTGCCAGCAGTTATCGTCGGGGGGTCCCCTTGGAGACCCAGTACTTC.

The chain has TRBV12-5 and TRBJ2-1; TRBD2 matches at 8 bases. V shed 4 bases, J shed 2 bases, and the junction held 4 bases outside the gene matches. This CDR3 has 15 amino acids. Per germline, CDR1 LGHNT and CDR2 FRNRAP. This CDR3 is CASGSFGGAYNEQFF. The CDR3 DNA follows: TGTGCTAGTGGTTCGTTCGGGGGGGCCTACAATGAGCAGTTCTTC.

V usage is TRBV6-5 and J usage is TRBJ1-6; tentatively, D is TRBD1 (5 bases). The CDR3 runs 15 residues. The V and J ends lost 2 bases and 10 bases respectively, with 15 bases between them. Germline-derived CDR1 and CDR2 are MNHEY and SVGAGI. The CDR3 DNA follows: TGTGCCAGCAGTTACGCCGGGGGGGAGGGCTCACCCCTCCACTTT. Its translation is CASSYAGGEGSPLHF.

V is TRBV5-6 and J is TRBJ1-2; D may be TRBD1 (5 bases). Trimming took 2 bases from V and 0 from J, leaving 8 bases between them. This CDR3 region has 14 residues. Germline V CDR1 and CDR2: SGHDT, YYEEEE. CDR3 loop: CASSFDRSNYGYTF. CDR3 in DNA: TGTGCCAGCAGCTTTGACAGATCTAACTATGGCTACACCTTC.

This chain joins TRBV5-4 and TRBJ2-6, with D unclear. The CDR3 runs 15 residues. Trimming shortened V by 0 bases and J by 0 bases, and 4 bases separated the two germline ends. Per the germline V gene, CDR1 is SGHNT and CDR2 is YYREEE (reference sequence). The CDR3 region has the DNA TGTGCCAGCAGCTTGGACACCTCTGGGGCCAACGTCCTGACTTTC. It specifies CASSLDTSGANVLTF.

The rearrangement links TRBV18 to TRBJ2-1; 11 nucleotides line up with TRBD2. CDR1 is KGHSH, CDR2 LQKENI, per germline. The CDR3 has 16 amino acids. The trim removed 3 bases at V and 8 bases at J, leaving 9 bases unmatched. CDR3 residues: CASSPSLAGGSDEQFF. DNA for the CDR3: TGTGCCAGCTCACCTTCGCTAGCGGGAGGTTCGGATGAGCAGTTCTTC.

This chain joins TRBV28 and TRBJ2-5, with 9 bases fitting TRBD2. J gave up 3 bases and V 2 bases, and 4 bases lay outside the gene matches. This CDR3 region has 15 residues. CDR1 and CDR2 from the germline V gene are MDHEN and SYDVKM. The DNA for the CDR3 is TGTGCCAGCAGTTTAGCGCGGGGGGGAGAAGAGACCCAGTACTTC. Its translation is CASSLARGGEETQYF.

This clone is a singleton in its sample. Here the CDR3 DNA reads TGTGCCAGCAGCTTAGTAGGGGATGGTGAGCAGTACTTC. Translating gives CASSLVGDGEQYF. This chain connects TRBV11-2 to TRBJ2-7; weak D call: TRBD1 (5 bases). The ends were cut back, 1 base at V and 7 bases at J, with 11 bases in the middle. Per germline, CDR1 SGHAT and CDR2 FQNNGV. The CDR3 runs 13 residues. The entire variable domain, with the rest obtained from reference TRBV11-2 and TRBJ2-7, is as follows: EAGVAQSPRYKIIEKRQSVAFWCNPISGHATLYWYQQILGQGPKLLIQFQNNGVVDDSQLPKDRFSAERLKGVDSTLKIQPAKLEDSAVYLCASSLVGDGEQYFGPGTRLTVT.

V and J are TRBV5-4 and TRBJ2-5; 9 bases are shared with TRBD2. The CDR3 length is 13 residues. CDR1 is SGHNT, CDR2 YYREEE, per germline (reference sequence). The junction had 4 bases not matched to a gene; V was cut back by 5 bases and J by 5 bases. The CDR3 nucleotides read TGTGCCAGCAGAAAAACTAGCGGGGAGACCCAGTACTTC. Translation gives CASRKTSGETQYF.

The chain's CDR3 is CASSSNYEAFF. CDR3 nucleotides: TGTGCCAGCAGTTCAAACTATGAAGCTTTCTTT. The chain carries TRBV6-2 or TRBV6-3 and TRBJ1-1; unclear D gene. The V end was cut by 4 bases, the J end by 7 bases, with 7 bases between. The CDR3 contains 11 residues. CDR1 is MNHEY, CDR2 SVGEGT, per germline.

This chain links TRBV6-2 or TRBV6-3 with TRBJ1-5; TRBD1 is a possible D gene (6 bases). The V end was cut by 0 bases, the J end by 6 bases, with 12 bases between. Germline V gene sequence: CDR1 MNHEY, CDR2 SVGEGT. CDR3 size: 15 residues. CDR3 protein: CASSYSSRGVQPQHF. DNA for the CDR3: TGTGCCAGCAGTTACTCTAGCAGGGGAGTTCAGCCCCAGCATTTT.

The chain carries TRBV6-5 and TRBJ1-2, with D maybe TRBD1 (5 bases). Germline V gene sequence: CDR1 MNHEY, CDR2 SVGAGI. The CDR3 sequence is 16 residues long. The V end was cut by 2 bases, the J end by 6 bases, with 19 bases between. As DNA, the CDR3 is TGTGCCAGCAGTTACGCCTGGGCGGGAGGGACCCATGGCTACACCTTC. Its translation is CASSYAWAGGTHGYTF.

The chain employs TRBV4-1 and TRBJ2-7; D perhaps matches TRBD2 (7 bases). Germline V gene data show CDR1 as MGHRA and CDR2 as YSYEKL. V gave up 3 bases and J gave up 3 bases, with 21 bases separating them. The CDR3 loop spans 17 amino acids. The chain's CDR3 is CASSQRGGSYPDYEQYF. The CDR3 DNA reads as TGCGCCAGCAGCCAGAGGGGGGGATCTTACCCAGACTACGAGCAGTACTTC.

This clone came up once. The chain combines TRBV24-1 with TRBJ2-3, with 9 bases identical to TRBD2. This CDR3 is built from 15 residues. The V segment lost 6 bases and the J segment 2 bases; nucleotides outside the gene matches: 5. CDR1 KGHDR and CDR2 SFDVKD come from the germline V gene. DNA of the CDR3: TGTGCCACCAGTACCCCTAGCGGGATCACAGATACGCAGTATTTT. It encodes CATSTPSGITDTQYF.

The chain recombines TRBV4-1 with TRBJ2-1; possible D gene TRBD1, 6 bases. V dropped 5 bases and J dropped 2 bases, with 19 bases sitting between them. The V gene's germline CDR1 is MGHRA and CDR2 YSYEKL. This CDR3 has 17 residues. CDR3 in DNA: TGCGCCAGCAGCGCGGTGACAGGCCCCCCTACCTACAATGAGCAGTTCTTC. Translating gives CASSAVTGPPTYNEQFF.

Concerning this clone: One junction end disagrees with the germline gene, perhaps due to a read error. The rearrangement joins TRBV19 to TRBJ1-1; D call uncertain. The germline gives CDR1 LNHDA, CDR2 SQIVND (reference sequence). The CDR3 loop spans 9 amino acids. The CDR3 sequence is CASSAGFDF. The DNA for the CDR3 is TGTGCCAGTAGTGCGGGCTTCGACTTT. The full variable domain, its missing parts supplied by reference TRBV19 and TRBJ1-1, is DGGITQSPKYLFRKEGQNVTLSCEQNLNHDAMYWYRQDPGQGLRLIYYSQIVNDFQKGDIAEGYSVSREKKESFPLTVTSAQKNPTAFYLCASSAGFDFGQGTRLTVV.

The CDR3 loop is CASSRTSVEETQYF. CDR3 DNA: TGTGCCAGCTCACGTACTAGCGTCGAAGAGACCCAGTACTTC. The chain joins TRBV18 to TRBJ2-5; 7 bases are shared with TRBD2. V lost 4 bases, J lost 3 bases, and 5 bases stayed unmatched. There are 14 residues in the CDR3. Germline assignment: CDR1 KGHSH and CDR2 LQKENI.

In its sample, this clone was seen a few times. V and J are TRBV9 and TRBJ2-1; possible D gene TRBD1, 5 bases. Trimming shortened V by 1 base and J by 7 bases, and 21 bases separated the two germline ends. The CDR3 totals 17 residues. Germline assignment: CDR1 SGDLS and CDR2 YYNGEE. DNA of the CDR3: TGTGCCAGCAGCGTATTTGCCTCGACAGTCTTTGCGAATGAGCAGTTCTTC. It codes for CASSVFASTVFANEQFF.

This chain joins TRBV6-5 and TRBJ1-5; 7 nucleotides line up with TRBD1. CDR3 length: 15 amino acids. Per germline, CDR1 MNHEY and CDR2 SVGAGI. Unmatched junction bases numbered 16, after V lost 6 bases and J lost 11 bases. The CDR3 sequence: CASSYDRANSEAQHF. The CDR3 DNA reads TGTGCCAGCAGCTATGACAGGGCGAATTCCGAGGCCCAGCATTTT.

The J gene is TRBJ1-1, the V gene TRBV4-1, with 7 bases matching TRBD1. The J segment lost 1 base and the V segment lost 4 bases, leaving 6 bases of the junction unmatched. The length of the CDR3 is 15 residues. Germline V CDR1 and CDR2: MGHRA, YSYEKL. CDR3 loop: CASSRDPGGNTEAFF. CDR3 coding DNA: TGCGCCAGCAGCCGGGACCCAGGGGGGAACACTGAAGCTTTCTTT.